The text below deals with one T cell receptor (beta chain). Libraries were prepared by immunoSEQ multiplex PCR; TCRdb keeps only in-frame clonotypes and omits some of them. The sample holds 150,000 to 200,000 clones; 81% are singletons and the top ten take approximately 11%. The record originates from a study of blood T cell repertoires in COVID-19. Per germline, CDR1 MDHEN and CDR2 SYDVKM. This CDR3 contains 15 residues. Trimming pared 6 bases from V and 2 bases from J, leaving 14 bases between. The sample consisted of peripheral blood. V and J are TRBV28 and TRBJ1-5; TRBD1 is a possible D gene (6 bases). The clonotype comes from a man aged 55 to 70 with active or convalescent COVID-19. CDR3 residues: CASRSDKGGNQPQHF. The CDR3 DNA reads as TGTGCCAGCAGATCCGACAAGGGGGGCAATCAGCCCCAGCATTTT.